These 32 T cell receptor beta chains came from one sample sequenced in a study of response to subunit inactivated influenza vaccine. TCRdb reprocessed the RT-PCR reads via MiXCR and lists one record per CDR3 protein. The sample records about 780,000 distinct CDR3 sequences, less than 20% being singletons. The sequences come from PBMCs from blood, collected more than 4 days after vaccination. These receptors were taken from a man between 50 and 59 years old who received an inactivated influenza vaccine.

This clonotype was counted only a few times. This chain links TRBV5-1 with TRBJ2-1; D remains ambiguous. V dropped 4 bases and J dropped 9 bases, with 8 bases sitting between them. The CDR3 loop spans 11 amino acids. CDR1 and CDR2 from the germline V gene are SGHRS and YFSETQ. In DNA, the CDR3 is TGCGCCAGCAGCGAAGGAACTGAGCAGTTCTTC. It codes for CASSEGTEQFF. Looking up the rest from reference TRBV5-1 and TRBJ2-1 gives the full variable domain: KAGVTQTPRYLIKTRGQQVTLSCSPISGHRSVSWYQQTPGQGLQFLFEYFSETQRNKGNFPGRFSGRQFSNSRSEMNVSTLELGDSALYLCASSEGTEQFFGPGTRLTVL.

This clonotype was observed many times. The chain uses TRBV6-1 and TRBJ1-5; tentative D call: TRBD1 (5 bases). Deletions cut 5 bases from V and 4 bases from J, with 12 bases between. The CDR3 is made up of 14 amino acids. In germline, CDR1 is MNHNS, CDR2 SASEGT. In DNA, the CDR3 is TGTGCCAGCAGTCCCCGTGGGGGAAATCAGCCCCAGCATTTT. This translates into CASSPRGGNQPQHF.

The chain links TRBV21-1 to TRBJ2-3; TRBD2 was called by the table and not checked on the DNA. TRBV21-1 is reported as a pseudogene. The CDR3 runs to 16 residues. This CDR3 reads CASSLGAKSLADTQYF. CDR3 coding DNA: TGTGCCAGCAGTTTGGGAGCGAAATCTCTTGCAGATACGCAGTATTTT.

The sample holds a few counts of this clonotype. CDR3 sequence: CSARSSGVFYEQYF. For the CDR3, the DNA is TGCAGTGCTAGATCCTCCGGGGTTTTCTACGAGCAGTACTTC. The chain recombines TRBV20-1 with TRBJ2-7; tentatively, D is TRBD2 (5 bases). CDR3 length equals 14 residues. In germline, CDR1 is DFQATT, CDR2 SNEGSKA (reference sequence). V shed 2 bases and J shed 3 bases, with 14 bases lying between them.

Only a few counts were recorded for this clonotype. The chain carries TRBV7-2 and TRBJ2-1; no clear D. The V gene lost 2 bases and the J gene lost 15 bases, with 26 bases spanning the gap. The CDR3 has 16 residues. CDR1 and CDR2 (germline): SGHTA, FQGNSA. This CDR3 reads CASSLRIGPREVLPFF. CDR3 sequence (DNA): TGTGCCAGCAGCTTACGAATCGGACCAAGGGAAGTGCTCCCGTTCTTC.

This clonotype was seen more than once but under ten times. The chain has TRBV10-2 and TRBJ2-1; D may be TRBD2 (6 bases). The CDR3 is 18 amino acids. V lost 6 bases and J lost 1, with 22 bases in between. CDR1 and CDR2 from the germline V gene are WSHSY and SAAADI. CDR3 sequence: CASSVQYRVAGSYNEQFF. DNA for the CDR3: TGCGCCAGCAGCGTACAATATAGGGTGGCGGGATCCTACAATGAGCAGTTCTTC.

In this sample, this clonotype turned up a few times. The chain recombines TRBV6-5 with TRBJ2-7; D call uncertain. The length of the CDR3 is 12 residues. Per the germline V gene, CDR1 is MNHEY and CDR2 is SVGAGI. V was trimmed by 5 bases and J by 5 bases, leaving 10 bases between them. The CDR3 sequence is CASSILGNEQYF. CDR3 in DNA: TGTGCCAGCAGTATACTTGGGAACGAGCAGTACTTC.

The chain is built from TRBV9 and TRBJ2-3, with 7 bases aligning to TRBD2. This CDR3 is built from 15 residues. V shed 0 bases and J 5 bases; nucleotides not matched to a gene: 6. Germline V CDR1 and CDR2: SGDLS, YYNGEE. CDR3 in amino acids: CASSVEAGVIDTQYF. The DNA for the CDR3 is TGTGCCAGCAGCGTAGAGGCGGGAGTGATAGATACGCAGTATTTT. The whole variable domain, filled in from reference TRBV9 and TRBJ2-3, reads DSGVTQTPKHLITATGQRVTLRCSPRSGDLSVYWYQQSLDQGLQFLIQYYNGEERAKGNILERFSAQQFPDLHSELNLSSLELGDSALYFCASSVEAGVIDTQYFGPGTRLTVL.

This clonotype was detected many times. The gene calls are TRBV7-2 and TRBJ2-1, with 8 bases that match TRBD2. The CDR3 has 16 amino acids. CDR1 and CDR2 from the germline V gene are SGHTA and FQGNSA. V dropped 1 base and J dropped 3; count of bases not matched to a gene: 5. CDR3 in amino acids: CASSLGAGGFYNEQFF. In DNA, the CDR3 is TGTGCCAGCAGCTTAGGGGCGGGGGGCTTCTACAATGAGCAGTTCTTC.

The chain couples TRBV5-1 to TRBJ2-1; 15 nucleotides align to TRBD2. With 4 bases clipped from V and 6 bases from J, the junction kept 5 bases outside the gene matches. There are 16 residues in the CDR3. Germline values: CDR1 SGHRS, CDR2 YFSETQ. CDR3 residues: CASSAGLAGGLNEQFF. CDR3 bases: TGCGCCAGCAGCGCCGGACTAGCGGGGGGGCTCAATGAGCAGTTCTTC.

The table lists this clonotype with many counts. The chain uses TRBV20-1 and TRBJ2-1, with 10 bases aligning to TRBD2. Germline lookup yields CDR1 DFQATT and CDR2 SNEGSKA (reference sequence). CDR3 size: 13 residues. J gave up 7 bases and V 4 bases, and 4 bases lay outside the gene matches. CDR3 sequence: CSATSGSKNEQFF. The CDR3 DNA follows: TGCAGTGCTACTAGCGGGAGTAAGAATGAGCAGTTCTTC.

CDR3 protein: CASRHHTGPATEQYF. CDR3 bases: TGTGCCAGCAGACACCATACAGGGCCAGCTACCGAGCAGTACTTC. The chain combines TRBV12-3 or TRBV12-4 with TRBJ2-7; a weak D match, TRBD1 (6 bases). The CDR3 runs 15 residues. The V gene lost 6 bases and the J gene lost 6 bases, with 21 bases spanning the gap.

This clonotype was seen many times. The V and J genes are TRBV12-3 or TRBV12-4 and TRBJ1-6; possible D gene TRBD1, 6 bases. Trimming took off 4 bases at V and 10 bases at J, with 11 bases between the two ends. CDR3 length: 13 amino acids. The CDR3 nucleotides read TGTGCCAGCAGTTCCTCGAGGGGGTCACCCCTCCACTTT. The encoded protein is CASSSSRGSPLHF.

This rearrangement joins TRBV29-1 to TRBJ2-4, with a tentative D call TRBD2 (7 bases). Germline CDR1 reads SQVTM; CDR2 reads ANQGSEA. Trimming shortened V by 4 bases and J by 2 bases, and 15 bases separated the two germline ends. The CDR3 is 15 residues long. CDR3 protein: CSVAGGLGTKNIQYF. The CDR3 nucleotides are TGCAGCGTTGCCGGGGGGCTAGGCACCAAAAACATTCAGTACTTC.

This clonotype was counted only a few times. This chain uses TRBV4-1 with TRBJ2-3, with D possibly called TRBD1 or TRBD2 (5 bases each). This CDR3 is 16 amino acids long. The germline CDR1 and CDR2 sequences are MGHRA and YSYEKL. V was clipped by 1 base and J by 1 base, with 12 bases between them. CDR3 in amino acids: CASSQGRGVGTDTQYF. The CDR3 DNA reads TGCGCCAGCAGCCAAGGTAGAGGGGTTGGCACAGATACGCAGTATTTT.

V usage is TRBV4-2 and J usage is TRBJ2-2; D is perhaps TRBD1 or TRBD2 (6 bases each). Germline loops: CDR1 LGHNA, CDR2 YNFKEQ. V lost 0 bases, J lost 4 bases, and 24 bases lay in between. This CDR3 has 20 amino acids. The CDR3 reads CASSQELVVGDSRGTGELFF. CDR3 DNA: TGTGCCAGCAGCCAAGAATTGGTCGTCGGGGACTCCAGGGGCACCGGGGAGCTGTTTTTT.

This clonotype has a handful of counts. V usage is TRBV10-3 and J usage is TRBJ2-7, with TRBD2 matching over 7 bases. The V segment lost 0 bases and the J segment 2 bases; nucleotides outside the gene matches: 7. CDR3 length: 16 residues. Germline V gene data show CDR1 as ENHRY and CDR2 as SYGVKD. The CDR3 DNA reads as TGTGCCATCAGTGAGTCCGGGCGGGGGACGCCCTACGAGCAGTACTTC. This sequence encodes CAISESGRGTPYEQYF.

The chain uses TRBV28 and TRBJ2-3; D ambiguous. The ends were cut back, 8 bases at V and 2 bases at J, with 14 bases in the middle. The CDR3 contains 14 residues. CDR1 is MDHEN, CDR2 SYDVKM, per germline. The DNA for the CDR3 is TGTGCCAGCGGAACCTTTGCATTCACAGATACGCAGTATTTT. Residues: CASGTFAFTDTQYF.

This clonotype came up a few times. The chain employs TRBV28 and TRBJ2-1, with a possible D match to TRBD1 (6 bases). The CDR3 is made up of 14 amino acids. The germline V gene has CDR1 MDHEN and CDR2 SYDVKM. V lost 6 bases and J lost 10, with 19 bases in between. The CDR3 DNA is TGTGCCAGCAGCGCAGGGGACCGGACAAGGGAGCAGTTCTTC. Its translation: CASSAGDRTREQFF.

There are a few counts of this clonotype. The gene calls are TRBV10-3 and TRBJ2-7; 12 bases are a match to TRBD2. This CDR3 is 14 amino acids long. The germline V gene has CDR1 ENHRY and CDR2 SYGVKD. With V trimmed by 5 bases and J by 3 bases, 2 bases remained unmatched. This CDR3 is CAISRTSGDYEQYF. CDR3 sequence (DNA): TGTGCCATCAGTCGGACTAGCGGGGACTACGAGCAGTACTTC.

The chain uses TRBV12-3 or TRBV12-4 and TRBJ2-1, with 12 bases that match TRBD2. V was pared by 5 bases and J by 5 bases, with 10 bases of the junction left unmatched. The CDR3 is 17 residues long. Here the CDR3 DNA reads TGTGCCAGCAGTCTACTTCGGACTAGCGGGACGAACAATGAGCAGTTCTTC. It translates to CASSLLRTSGTNNEQFF.

This clonotype occurred many times. This sequence joins TRBV12-3 or TRBV12-4 and TRBJ1-1; D gene unclear. Trimming left V 7 bases short and J 6 bases short, with 9 bases between. CDR3 length: 11 amino acids. The CDR3 loop reads CASTSVAEAFF. The CDR3 nucleotides read TGTGCCAGCACCTCAGTGGCTGAAGCTTTCTTT.

This clonotype appeared a few times. The CDR3 reads CSAQSGARVTQYF. The CDR3 nucleotides are TGCAGTGCTCAGTCAGGGGCGAGAGTGACCCAGTACTTC. The chain uses TRBV20-1 and TRBJ2-5, with D possibly matching TRBD1 (6 bases). The germline gives CDR1 DFQATT, CDR2 SNEGSKA (reference sequence). This CDR3 has 13 amino acids. V was trimmed by 5 bases and J by 7 bases, leaving 17 bases between them.

V and J are TRBV4-3 and TRBJ2-5; 7 positions match TRBD1. Trimming at V came to 0 bases and at J to 12 bases, leaving 7 bases not matched to a gene. Germline V gene data show CDR1 as LGHNA and CDR2 as YSLEER. This CDR3 spans 13 amino acids. As DNA, the CDR3 is TGCGCCAGCAGCCAAGATAAGGGGGCGGCCAAGTACTTC. Encoded protein: CASSQDKGAAKYF.

This clonotype turned up a few times. The rearrangement uses TRBV6-1 and TRBJ2-7, with D uncertain. The CDR3 sequence is 16 residues long. V was shortened by 0 bases and J by 3 bases, with 15 bases between the two germline ends. Germline V gene data show CDR1 as MNHNS and CDR2 as SASEGT. The CDR3 region has the DNA TGTGCCAGCAGTGAAGCGCTAGGGAACCCTATCTACGAGCAGTACTTC. This codes for CASSEALGNPIYEQYF.

This clonotype was found once. The rearrangement joins TRBV9 to TRBJ2-5; D possibly matches TRBD1 or TRBD2 (6 bases each). The CDR3 is 14 residues long. In germline, CDR1 is SGDLS, CDR2 YYNGEE. V was cut by 0 bases and J by 4 bases, with 10 bases left in between. The CDR3 loop reads CASSVARGGETQYF. The CDR3 DNA is TGTGCCAGCAGCGTAGCCAGGGGAGGAGAGACCCAGTACTTC.

This clonotype was picked up a small number of times. This sequence joins TRBV9 and TRBJ2-1; no clear D. The V end was cut by 1 base, the J end by 0 bases, with 11 bases between. The CDR3 totals 16 residues. In germline, CDR1 is SGDLS, CDR2 YYNGEE. The CDR3 DNA sequence: TGTGCCAGCAGCGTAACAAGCGCGAGCTCCTACAATGAGCAGTTCTTC. Protein product: CASSVTSASSYNEQFF.

The table lists this clonotype with a few counts. This sequence joins TRBV20-1 and TRBJ2-6; TRBD1 is a possible D gene (5 bases). Trimming left V 4 bases short and J 2 bases short, with 9 bases between. This CDR3 has 14 amino acids. The germline V gene has CDR1 DFQATT and CDR2 SNEGSKA (reference sequence). The CDR3 DNA is TGCAGTGCTACCAGGGTAACTGGGGCCAACGTCCTGACTTTC. Protein sequence: CSATRVTGANVLTF.

This clonotype was seen repeatedly, ten times or more. V gene TRBV20-1 combines with J gene TRBJ1-5; 9 positions agree with TRBD1. Trimming took 2 bases from V and 2 from J; bases not matched to a gene: 4. The CDR3 contains 15 residues. Germline V gene data show CDR1 as DFQATT and CDR2 as SNEGSKA (reference sequence). The CDR3 nucleotides are TGCAGTGCTAGACCGGGACAGGGACGCAATCAGCCCCAGCATTTT. The encoded protein is CSARPGQGRNQPQHF.

J is TRBJ1-1 and V is TRBV6-5; tentatively, D is TRBD1 (5 bases). V shed 3 bases and J shed 0 bases, with 17 bases lying between them. The CDR3 has 17 residues. CDR1 MNHEY and CDR2 SVGAGI come from the germline V gene. CDR3 coding DNA: TGTGCCAGCAGTTATTTTGGGGGGAGCCCCATGAACACTGAAGCTTTCTTT. Its protein is CASSYFGGSPMNTEAFF.

The chain has TRBV5-1 and TRBJ2-7; the match to TRBD1 covers 8 bases. The CDR3 totals 15 residues. V lost 4 bases and J lost 3; bases outside the gene matches: 9. Germline CDR1 is SGHRS and CDR2 is YFSETQ. The CDR3 DNA reads TGCGCCAGCAGCAAAGCCGGGACAGGCTTCTACGAGCAGTACTTC. It codes for CASSKAGTGFYEQYF.

Of note for this clonotype: No DNA is shown, since the ends of the CDR3 on it are uncertain; the CDR3 is the one TCRdb lists. This chain links TRBV28 with TRBJ2-1; TRBD2, the table's D call, was not compared with the DNA. The CDR3 numbers 16 amino acids, ends counted. CDR1 and CDR2 from the germline V gene are MDHEN and SYDVKM. CDR3 region: CASSLFAGGAYNEQLF.